Listed here is a single T cell receptor beta chain. Its antigen is as yet unknown. Using immunoSEQ multiplex PCR, the repertoire was profiled, and TCRdb retains in-frame clones only, with some absent. The table records 90,000 to 150,000 clones, about 90% of them present only once. This specimen comes from a study of T cell responses to AZD1222 COVID-19 vaccine. The study's findings and limits: It was only after the peak T cell response that any repertoires were sampled. Per reports, nearly half of all spike-specific TCRs target regions that are unmutated in variants. At 160-218 and 743-854, vaccine-associated CD4 TCRs were dominant, and they spanned spike. It should be noted that donors were predominantly white British and more often female, and clonal diversity was possibly underestimated.

The input for sequencing was peripheral blood, taken 28 days after the second AZD1222 dose. This clonotype originated in an adult who received the AZD1222 COVID-19 vaccine.

In nucleotides, the CDR3 is TGTGCCAGCAGTCTCTCAGGGATCTATAATTCACCCCTCCACTTT. Translating gives CASSLSGIYNSPLHF. The V gene is TRBV28, the J gene TRBJ1-6; a weak D match, TRBD1 (5 bases). This CDR3 is 15 amino acids long. Germline CDR1 is MDHEN and CDR2 is SYDVKM. Trimming removed 5 bases from V and 3 bases from J, with 11 bases in between.